This T cell receptor (beta chain) was sequenced during a study of blood T cell repertoires in COVID-19. Study details: COVID-19 samples collected from the United States, Italy and Spain covered acute and convalescent phases. Sample material is recorded as cDNA or gDNA derived from T cells, B-cell-depleted T cells, or PBMCs.

Trimming stripped 1 base from V and 2 bases from J, with 6 bases between. The CDR3 spans 13 residues. Germline-derived CDR1 and CDR2 are SGDLS and YYNGEE. Original data processing: The assay estimated nucleated cells by amplifying reference gene primers. Profiling relied on immunoSEQ multiplex PCR, and the TCRdb table lists in-frame clones only, not all of them. V, J and clone size reflect that table, while D and trimming were determined from the DNA. The data show roughly 230,000 clones, around four fifths seen once. The sequence was collected from a man aged 40-55 years with active or convalescent COVID-19. The J gene is TRBJ1-2, the V gene TRBV9, with D tentatively TRBD1 (6 bases). The sequenced sample was peripheral blood. The CDR3, as DNA: TGTGCCAGCAGCGTAACAGGGAACTATGGCTACACCTTC. Protein: CASSVTGNYGYTF.